The sequence of this T cell receptor (beta chain) was determined in a study of T-cell memory formation after mild COVID-19 (dated by TCRdb to the early 2020s). With respect to the entire study: TCR sequence clusters from the two donors were largely donor specific. Longitudinal TCRalpha and TCRbeta repertoire sequencing tracked T-cell clones expanding and contracting after mild COVID-19 in a couple of donors. The cohort was made up of two young adult volunteers, one female and one male, who were previously healthy. What the study reported, not specific to this receptor: Contracting CD4+ clones were found mainly in CM and EM memory subsets, while CD8+ clones were enriched in EMRA. SARS-CoV-2 specificity was not confirmed for the second-wave clones peaking on day 37. The detection of some responding clones in pre-infection memory suggests that pre-existing cross-reactive memory T cells joined the SARS-CoV-2 response. From day 15 to 85, contracting clones showed balanced CD4/CD8 phenotypes, whereas a second wave of clones that expanded from day 15 to 37 leaned towards CD4+. The study covered only a couple of mild cases, and larger cohorts including severe cases with pre-infection samples were considered necessary.

Ficoll-Paque density gradient centrifugation was used to isolate PBMCs. This clonotype came up a few times. Its cognate antigen has yet to be identified. Per-base quality was not reported, and no clone a single base away is much larger than it. Sequencing took place on an Illumina NovaSeq 6000. TCRalpha and TCRbeta cDNA libraries were constructed by 5'RACE with constant-segment primers, with sample barcodes and unique molecular identifiers being introduced. Trizol reagent was used to extract RNA from every sample. The libraries were amplified in two PCR steps, and the second step added a second sample barcode and Illumina TruSeq adapters. The libraries were sequenced on an Illumina NovaSeq using 2 x 150 bp paired-end reads. In the original analysis: With migec v1.2.7, reads were demultiplexed and then collapsed into UMI-guided consensus sequences. Using mixcr v2.1.11, UMI consensuses were aligned to TRA and TRB V and J templates and then assembled into clonotypes. A clonotype was counted as expanded or contracted only when both edgeR and NoisET called the clonotype significant, with the noise models trained on biological replicates. For edgeR calls, a false discovery rate-adjusted p below 0.01 and a log2 fold-change threshold of 1 were applied. As an exploratory analysis of dynamics, max-normalized trajectories of the 1000 most abundant clonotypes were examined with PCA combined with hierarchical clustering. Separately sequenced CD4+ and CD8+ repertoires were used to assign a CD4 or CD8 phenotype to each responding clone. TCRdb took the public reads, trimmed them with fastp at Q25, ran MiXCR for clone calling and kept in-frame beta chains. Rows matching on CDR3 protein sequence are summarized as one entry with the most common DNA and genes. The V and J calls here are based on TCRdb, not the publication. This sample holds fewer than 450,000 distinct CDR3 sequences; 24% were observed only once. Around 8.1% of the sample rests with the top ten.

As encoded in the germline V gene, CDR1 is SGHRS while CDR2 is YFSETQ. V is shortened by 0 bases, J by 1 base, and the region joining them spans 7 bases. The CDR3, cysteine through phenylalanine, is 14 amino acids long. Only the CDR3 DNA is retained, 42 bases long and in frame from the first base. This TCR was sampled from an adult woman who had mild COVID-19 (a few samples of this study predate the infection). The sample titles of this study are shuffled in the database, so cell type and time point are left out; the donor was told from shared clones. Material for sequencing was PBMCs or a T cell subset sorted from them (not recorded which). This receptor chain uses TRBV5-1 and TRBJ1-1; the D gene cannot be named for sure. The DNA sequence is as follows: TGCGCCAGCAGCTTGGCCTGGGGGAACACTGAAGCTTTCTTT. This sequence encodes CASSLAWGNTEAFF.